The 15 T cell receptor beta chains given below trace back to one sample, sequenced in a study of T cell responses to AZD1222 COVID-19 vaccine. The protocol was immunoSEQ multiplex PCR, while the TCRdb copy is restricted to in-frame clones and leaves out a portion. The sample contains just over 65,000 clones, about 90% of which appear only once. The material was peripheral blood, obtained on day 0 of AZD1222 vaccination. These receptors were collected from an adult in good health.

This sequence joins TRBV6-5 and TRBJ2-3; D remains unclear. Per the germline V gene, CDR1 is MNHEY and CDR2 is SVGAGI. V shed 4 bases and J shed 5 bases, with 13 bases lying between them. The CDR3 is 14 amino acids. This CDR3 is CASSSIRAGDTQYF. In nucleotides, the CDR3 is TGTGCCAGCAGTTCCATTCGGGCCGGAGATACGCAGTATTTT.

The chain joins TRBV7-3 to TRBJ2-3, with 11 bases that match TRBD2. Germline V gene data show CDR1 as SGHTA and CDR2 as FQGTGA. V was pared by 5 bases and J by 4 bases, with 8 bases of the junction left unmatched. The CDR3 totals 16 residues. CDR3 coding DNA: TGTGCCAGCAGCCCAAAGCTAGCGGGAGGAGCAGATACGCAGTATTTT. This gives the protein CASSPKLAGGADTQYF.

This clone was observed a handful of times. CDR3 in amino acids: CASSQERASHSEAFF. CDR3 DNA: TGCGCCAGCAGCCAAGAACGGGCCTCACACTCTGAAGCTTTCTTT. The chain recombines TRBV4-3 with TRBJ1-1; no definite D call. The CDR3 extends over 15 amino acids. V gave up 0 bases and J gave up 6 bases, with 14 bases separating them. In germline, CDR1 is LGHNA, CDR2 YSLEER.

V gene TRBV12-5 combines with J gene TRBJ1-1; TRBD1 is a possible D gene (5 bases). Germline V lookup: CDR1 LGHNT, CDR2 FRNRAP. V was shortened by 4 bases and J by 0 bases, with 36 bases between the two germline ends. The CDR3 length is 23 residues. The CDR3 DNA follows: TGTGCTAGTGGTTGGATGCTAGTGGTTTGGGCCAACCGGGACGGAAATATGAACACTGAAGCTTTCTTT. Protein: CASGWMLVVWANRDGNMNTEAFF.

The CDR3 DNA follows: TGTGCCAGCAGTTACTCGACCAACCTCGACAGCGGCGACCGGGGGCCCCAGCATTTT. Amino acid sequence: CASSYSTNLDSGDRGPQHF. This chain joins TRBV6-2 or TRBV6-3 and TRBJ1-5; the D gene is possibly TRBD1 (5 bases). The germline V and J ends were trimmed by 0 bases and 9 bases, with 27 bases remaining between them. The CDR3 spans 19 residues. CDR1 and CDR2 from the germline V gene are MNHEY and SVGEGT.

Written as DNA, the CDR3 is TGTGCCAGCAGTTTAAGGGCGCAGGGTGAATTCCACGAGCAGTACTTC. This translates into CASSLRAQGEFHEQYF. The chain employs TRBV27 and TRBJ2-7, with TRBD1 as a possible D gene (5 bases). CDR1 is MNHEY and CDR2 is SMNVEV in the germline V gene (reference sequence). The CDR3 spans 16 residues. V shed 2 bases and J shed 5 bases, with 19 bases lying between them.

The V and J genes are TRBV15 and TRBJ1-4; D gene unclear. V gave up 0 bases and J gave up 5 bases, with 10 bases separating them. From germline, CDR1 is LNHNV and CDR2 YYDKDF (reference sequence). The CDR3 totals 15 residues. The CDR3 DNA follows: TGTGCCACCAGCAGAGATAGCGGATTCAATGAAAAACTGTTTTTT. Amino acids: CATSRDSGFNEKLFF.

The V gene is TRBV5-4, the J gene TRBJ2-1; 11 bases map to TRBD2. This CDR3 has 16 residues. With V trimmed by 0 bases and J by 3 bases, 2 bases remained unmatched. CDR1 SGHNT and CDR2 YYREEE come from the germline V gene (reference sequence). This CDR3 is CASSLGGTSGYNEQFF. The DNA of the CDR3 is TGTGCCAGCAGCTTGGGGGGGACTAGCGGCTACAATGAGCAGTTCTTC.

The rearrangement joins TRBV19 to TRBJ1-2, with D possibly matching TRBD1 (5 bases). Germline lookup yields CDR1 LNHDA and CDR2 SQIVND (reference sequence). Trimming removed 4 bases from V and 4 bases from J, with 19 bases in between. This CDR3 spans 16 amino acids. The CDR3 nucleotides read TGTGCCAGTAGTACCGCCCTCGGGGCTTTAGGCTATGGCTACACCTTC. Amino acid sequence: CASSTALGALGYGYTF.

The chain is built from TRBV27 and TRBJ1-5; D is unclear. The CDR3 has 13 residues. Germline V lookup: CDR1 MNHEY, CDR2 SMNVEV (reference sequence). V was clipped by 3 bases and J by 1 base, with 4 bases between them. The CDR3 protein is CASSLSSNQPQHF. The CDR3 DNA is TGTGCCAGCAGTTTGTCCAGCAATCAGCCCCAGCATTTT.

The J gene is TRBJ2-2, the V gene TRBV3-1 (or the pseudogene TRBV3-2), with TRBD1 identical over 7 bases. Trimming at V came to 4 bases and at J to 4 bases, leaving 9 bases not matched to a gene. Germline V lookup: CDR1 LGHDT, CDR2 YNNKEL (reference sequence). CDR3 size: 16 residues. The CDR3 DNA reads TGTGCCAGCAGCCGCTACACAGGGGTCCTCACCGGGGAGCTGTTTTTT. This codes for CASSRYTGVLTGELFF.

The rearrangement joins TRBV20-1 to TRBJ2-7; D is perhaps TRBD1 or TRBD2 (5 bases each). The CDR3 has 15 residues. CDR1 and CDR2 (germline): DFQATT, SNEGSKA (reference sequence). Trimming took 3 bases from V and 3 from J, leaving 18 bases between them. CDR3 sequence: CSASGGPGAGYEQYF. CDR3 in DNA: TGCAGTGCTAGTGGGGGACCCGGGGCGGGCTACGAGCAGTACTTC.

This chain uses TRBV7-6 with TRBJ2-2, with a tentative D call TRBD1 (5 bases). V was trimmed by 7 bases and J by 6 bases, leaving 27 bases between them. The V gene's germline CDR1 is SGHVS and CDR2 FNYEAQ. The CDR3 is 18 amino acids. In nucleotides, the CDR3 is TGTGCCAGCACCCCCTCGGGCAGGGCGTATGAACCTGCCGGGGAGCTGTTTTTT. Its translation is CASTPSGRAYEPAGELFF.

CDR3 DNA sequence: TGTGCCAGCAGCTTATTGGCGGGAGGGGTCCTCTCCTACAATGAGCAGTTCTTC. This translates into CASSLLAGGVLSYNEQFF. The V gene is TRBV7-2, the J gene TRBJ2-1; 9 bases line up with TRBD2. Germline CDR1 and CDR2: SGHTA and FQGNSA. With 2 bases clipped from V and 0 bases from J, the junction kept 8 bases outside the gene matches. This CDR3 contains 18 residues.

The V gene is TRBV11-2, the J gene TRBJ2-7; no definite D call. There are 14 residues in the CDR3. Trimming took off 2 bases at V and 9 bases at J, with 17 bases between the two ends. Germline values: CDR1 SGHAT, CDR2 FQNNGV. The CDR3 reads CASSLLSSTLGQYF. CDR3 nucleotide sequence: TGTGCCAGCAGCTTACTAAGTTCAACCCTTGGGCAGTACTTC.